This TCR beta chain emerged from a study of blood T cells in healthy people across ages. Overall study results and limits: Higher diversity and more naive CD4+ cells were features of long-lived donors, compared to aged donors.

This clonotype was picked up a small number of times. The antigen is unknown. Germline loops: CDR1 MGHRA, CDR2 YSYEKL. The V segment lost 0 bases and the J segment 5 bases; nucleotides outside the gene matches: 5. The CDR3 loop spans 15 amino acids. The people who gave samples were healthy Caucasians from Russia, aged roughly 6 to 95. A second PCR of about 6 to 12 cycles used a sample-barcoded 5' primer and a J-beta primer mix. All cDNA molecules were each tagged by a template-switch adaptor with 12 random nucleotides. TCRdb analysed the 5' RACE reads with MiXCR anew, one entry per CDR3 protein. The sample includes roughly 900,000 distinct CDR3 sequences, 45% to 50% of them seen just once.

The TCR sequence derives from a man aged 30 to 39 in good health. The gene calls are TRBV4-1 and TRBJ2-7; TRBD2 matches at 9 bases. Sequenced sample: blood. CDR3: CASSQDLVAGDEQYF. The CDR3 DNA follows: TGCGCCAGCAGCCAAGATTTGGTAGCGGGGGACGAGCAGTACTTC.